This TCR beta chain stems from a study of blood T cell repertoires in COVID-19. Study-level information: Some COVID-19 samples were acute and others convalescent; all came from the United States, Italy and Spain. Sources were T cells, B-cell-depleted T cells, or PBMCs; the material itself was cDNA or gDNA.

Trimming left V 1 base short and J 0 bases short, with 10 bases between. This CDR3 contains 16 residues. Germline CDR1 is MRHNA and CDR2 is SNTAGT. Authors' methods: Nucleated cell number was recorded as an estimate derived from reference gene primer amplification. This table comes from immunoSEQ multiplex PCR, and its TCRdb copy is limited to in-frame clones, with some not included. V and J calls and clone size are copied from that table; D and trimming were computed from the DNA. The sample comprises about 220,000 clones, around 86% of which are singletons, and around 5.1% rests with the top ten. The sequence was obtained from a human donor in a cohort sampled during active COVID-19. Material for sequencing was peripheral blood. This chain connects TRBV6-4 to TRBJ2-1; perhaps TRBD2 as D (6 bases). The CDR3 region has the DNA TGTGCCAGCAGTGACTGGGCGGGAAGCTCCTACAATGAGCAGTTCTTC. It translates to CASSDWAGSSYNEQFF.